These 13 T cell receptor beta chains were sequenced from one sample in a study of cytomegalovirus exposure and HLA in healthy donors. 60 Vbeta and 13 Jbeta primers were used in PCR. The method was immunoSEQ multiplex PCR; TCRdb's version includes in-frame clones alone and lacks a portion of them. The sample has about 33,000 clones; 45% to 55% are singletons. The sequenced sample consisted of PBMCs. The receptors come from a woman in her thirties or forties in good health and CMV-seropositive.

This sequence joins TRBV5-4 and TRBJ2-3, with a tentative D call TRBD2 (6 bases). Germline CDR1 is SGHNT and CDR2 is YYREEE (reference sequence). This CDR3 has 16 residues. Between the trimmed V and J ends, which lost 5 bases and 0 bases, there was a span of 16 bases. CDR3 nucleotides: TGTGCCAGCAGTGCTATGGCGGGGTCTAGCACAGATACGCAGTATTTT. Protein: CASSAMAGSSTDTQYF.

The chain recombines TRBV6-5 with TRBJ1-1; D unresolved. The CDR3 loop spans 11 amino acids. Germline loops: CDR1 MNHEY, CDR2 SVGAGI. Trimming removed 3 bases at V and 8 bases at J, with 7 bases between. CDR3 residues: CASSYAGEAFF. CDR3 DNA sequence: TGTGCCAGCAGTTATGCGGGAGAAGCTTTCTTT.

This clone was seen once. The CDR3 spells CASSDLDFDEQFF. CDR3 bases: TGTGCCAGCAGTGACCTAGACTTCGATGAGCAGTTCTTC. This chain links TRBV2 with TRBJ2-1, with D hard to call. The V and J ends lost 3 bases and 8 bases respectively, with 11 bases between them. Germline CDR1 SNHLY, CDR2 FYNNEI. The CDR3 totals 13 residues.

J is TRBJ2-2 and V is TRBV11-2; possible D gene TRBD2, 7 bases. V was cut by 5 bases and J by 7 bases, with 14 bases left in between. The CDR3 has 14 amino acids. Germline V gene lookup returns CDR1 SGHAT and CDR2 FQNNGV. The CDR3 protein is CASSRGGGGGELFF. CDR3 DNA: TGTGCCAGCAGCCGCGGCGGGGGCGGCGGGGAGCTGTTTTTT.

The V gene is TRBV15, the J gene TRBJ2-7; D perhaps matches TRBD1 (6 bases). The ends were cut back, 5 bases at V and 5 bases at J, with 19 bases in the middle. Germline CDR1 and CDR2: LNHNV and YYDKDF (reference sequence). The CDR3 is made up of 15 amino acids. CDR3 sequence: CATSSQNTGSHEQYF. CDR3 in DNA: TGTGCCACCAGCTCTCAGAATACAGGGTCCCACGAGCAGTACTTC.

The chain uses TRBV6-5 and TRBJ2-3, with TRBD2 as a possible D gene (5 bases). Germline CDR1 is MNHEY and CDR2 is SVGAGI. V was clipped by 2 bases and J by 3 bases, with 15 bases between them. The CDR3 has 16 residues. The CDR3 sequence is CASSYRYGVGTDTQYF. The DNA for the CDR3 is TGTGCCAGCAGTTACCGCTACGGGGTCGGAACAGATACGCAGTATTTT.

This clone has only a few counts. The chain is built from TRBV18 and TRBJ2-3; D not certain. Trimming pared 2 bases from V and 0 bases from J, leaving 9 bases between. CDR1 and CDR2 from the germline V gene are KGHSH and LQKENI. This CDR3 region has 15 residues. CDR3 sequence: CASSPTAGSTDTQYF. The CDR3 DNA follows: TGTGCCAGCTCACCAACGGCAGGTAGCACAGATACGCAGTATTTT.

V is TRBV20-1 and J is TRBJ2-7; D unclear. Germline V gene data show CDR1 as DFQATT and CDR2 as SNEGSKA (reference sequence). Trimming removed 4 bases at V and 2 bases at J, with 6 bases between. This CDR3 spans 11 amino acids. The chain's CDR3 is CSATQAYEQYF. The CDR3 DNA sequence: TGCAGTGCTACTCAGGCCTACGAGCAGTACTTC.

This chain links TRBV4-2 with TRBJ2-2, with D perhaps TRBD1 (6 bases). Germline lookup yields CDR1 LGHNA and CDR2 YNFKEQ. The ends were cut back, 1 base at V and 0 bases at J, with 9 bases in the middle. The CDR3 is 16 amino acids. In DNA, the CDR3 is TGTGCCAGCAGCCAAGGGGGGCTCGCGAACACCGGGGAGCTGTTTTTT. Amino acid sequence: CASSQGGLANTGELFF.

V and J are TRBV5-3 and TRBJ1-2; perhaps TRBD1 as D (5 bases). TRBV5-3 is an ORF for which the function is uncertain. The V gene lost 4 bases and the J gene lost 2 bases, with 21 bases spanning the gap. The CDR3 spans 17 residues. The CDR3 protein is CARSITTVQEANYGYTF. The CDR3 DNA reads as TGTGCCAGAAGCATTACGACAGTTCAAGAGGCGAACTATGGCTACACCTTC.

The V gene is TRBV4-1, the J gene TRBJ2-1; a weak D match, TRBD2 (6 bases). This CDR3 has 19 residues. Per germline, CDR1 MGHRA and CDR2 YSYEKL. V was cut by 1 base and J by 0 bases, with 19 bases left in between. The CDR3 sequence is CASSQGQLSRDFSYNEQFF. DNA for the CDR3: TGCGCCAGCAGCCAAGGACAACTGTCCCGGGACTTCTCCTACAATGAGCAGTTCTTC.

In its sample, this clone was seen a few times. V usage is TRBV6-1 and J usage is TRBJ1-4; D uncertain. Germline V gene lookup returns CDR1 MNHNS and CDR2 SASEGT. Trimming removed 4 bases from V and 0 bases from J, with 9 bases in between. The CDR3 covers 15 residues. In DNA form, the CDR3 reads TGTGCCAGCAGTGCCAGGTCCCCAACTAATGAAAAACTGTTTTTT. It specifies CASSARSPTNEKLFF.

This sequence joins TRBV14 and TRBJ2-1; TRBD2 might be the D (6 bases). This CDR3 contains 13 residues. Germline CDR1 and CDR2: SGHDN and FVKESK. V was pared by 2 bases and J by 8 bases, with 10 bases between. The CDR3 is CASSQPGGHEQFF. The CDR3 nucleotides read TGTGCCAGCAGCCAACCCGGGGGACATGAGCAGTTCTTC.